The sequence of this TCR beta chain was determined in a study of cytomegalovirus exposure and HLA in healthy donors. V gave up 4 bases and J gave up 8 bases; unmatched junction bases: 4. CDR3 length: 14 residues. Primers included in the PCR were 60 Vbeta and 13 Jbeta primers. Generated by immunoSEQ multiplex PCR, the TCRdb table keeps only in-frame clones and is missing some. In the table there are about 160,000 clones, around 75% of which are singletons. This TCR was recovered from a human donor in good health. The specimen was PBMCs. The chain combines TRBV5-3 with TRBJ1-4, with 11 bases identical to TRBD1. TRBV5-3 is noted as an ORF with a role that remains uncertain. CDR3 sequence reads: CARSTDRGREKLFF. The CDR3 DNA sequence: TGTGCCAGAAGCACGGACAGGGGGCGAGAAAAACTGTTTTTT.